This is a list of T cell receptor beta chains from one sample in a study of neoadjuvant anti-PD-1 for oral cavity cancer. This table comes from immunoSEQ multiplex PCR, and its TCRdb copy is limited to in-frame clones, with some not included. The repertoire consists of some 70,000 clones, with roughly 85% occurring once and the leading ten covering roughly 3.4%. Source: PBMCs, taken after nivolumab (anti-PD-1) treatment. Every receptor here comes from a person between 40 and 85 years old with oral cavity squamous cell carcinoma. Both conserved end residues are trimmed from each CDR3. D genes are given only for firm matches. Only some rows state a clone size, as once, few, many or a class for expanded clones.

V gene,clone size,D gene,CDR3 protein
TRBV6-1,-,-,ASSELTSLSGEQY
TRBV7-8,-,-,ASSLDGTTVREQY
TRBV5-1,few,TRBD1,ASSLKSGGPYEQY
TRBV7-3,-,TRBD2,ASSLPGEGYNEQF
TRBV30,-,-,AWSGGAEDTEAF
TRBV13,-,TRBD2,ASSNSGSTDTQY
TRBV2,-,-,ASSDRTDWGNQPQH
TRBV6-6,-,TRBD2,ASSSDLSGSLYEQY
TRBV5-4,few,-,ASSLDSGTEAF
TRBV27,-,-,ASSLYVGGETQY
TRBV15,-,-,ATSRGGVSGANVLT
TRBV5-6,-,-,ASSFAGNQPQH
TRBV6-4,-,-,ASSDSNTGLTDTQY
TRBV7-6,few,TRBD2,ASSSSGSSADTQY
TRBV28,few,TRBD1,ASSQGARNQPQH